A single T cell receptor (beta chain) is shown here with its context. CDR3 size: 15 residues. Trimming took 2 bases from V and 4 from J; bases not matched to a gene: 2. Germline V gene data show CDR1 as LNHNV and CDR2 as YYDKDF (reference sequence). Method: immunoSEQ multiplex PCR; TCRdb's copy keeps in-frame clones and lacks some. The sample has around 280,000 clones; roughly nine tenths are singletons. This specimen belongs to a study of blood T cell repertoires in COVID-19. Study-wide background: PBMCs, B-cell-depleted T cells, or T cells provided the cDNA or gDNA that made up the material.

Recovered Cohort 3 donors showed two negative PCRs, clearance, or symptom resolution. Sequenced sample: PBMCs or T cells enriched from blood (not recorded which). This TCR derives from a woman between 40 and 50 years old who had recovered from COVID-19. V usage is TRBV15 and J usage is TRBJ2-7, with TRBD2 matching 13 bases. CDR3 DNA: TGTGCCACCAGCAGAAGGACTAGCGGGAGATACGAGCAGTACTTC. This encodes CATSRRTSGRYEQYF.